Following are 14 T cell receptor beta chains from one sample sequenced in a study of blood T cell repertoires in COVID-19. Libraries were prepared by immunoSEQ multiplex PCR; TCRdb keeps only in-frame clonotypes and omits some of them. The repertoire includes 25,000 or so clones, 75% to 85% of them detected once, and approximately 25% sits in the top ten. The sample was peripheral blood. These receptors were taken from a human donor in a cohort sampled during active COVID-19.

The chain carries TRBV6-2 or TRBV6-3 and TRBJ2-5; D remains ambiguous. Germline V lookup: CDR1 MNHEY, CDR2 SVGEGT. The CDR3 totals 11 residues. The V gene lost 5 bases and the J gene lost 8 bases, with 9 bases spanning the gap. DNA of the CDR3: TGTGCCAGCAGTCCGACAACAACCCAGTACTTC. Protein product: CASSPTTTQYF.

V is TRBV11-2 and J is TRBJ2-7, with 8 bases identical to TRBD1. There are 13 residues in the CDR3. CDR1 is SGHAT, CDR2 FQNNGV, per germline. J lost 5 bases, V lost 3 bases, and 3 bases had no gene match. For the CDR3, the DNA is TGTGCCAGCAGCTTGGCAGGGGGCGACGAGCAGTACTTC. Translating gives CASSLAGGDEQYF.

This chain joins TRBV6-5 and TRBJ2-7, with D possibly matching TRBD1 (7 bases). V shed 7 bases and J shed 1 base, with 17 bases lying between them. From germline, CDR1 is MNHEY and CDR2 SVGAGI. The CDR3 length is 15 residues. CDR3 amino acids: CASNEGGGPSYEQYF. The CDR3 bases are TGTGCCAGCAACGAAGGAGGGGGCCCATCCTACGAGCAGTACTTC.

The rearrangement uses TRBV14 and TRBJ2-7; 9 bases match TRBD2. Germline values: CDR1 SGHDN, CDR2 FVKESK. The CDR3 has 16 amino acids. Losses at the gene ends were 4 bases for V and 3 bases for J; bases not matched to a gene: 10. This chain's CDR3 is CASSRRGGTGGYEQYF. CDR3 nucleotides: TGTGCCAGCAGCCGGCGGGGGGGCACCGGGGGCTACGAGCAGTACTTC.

This chain uses TRBV14 with TRBJ2-7; D is ambiguous. V lost 6 bases and J lost 2, with 14 bases in between. CDR3 length equals 14 residues. Germline values: CDR1 SGHDN, CDR2 FVKESK. The CDR3 sequence: CASSRDFFTYEQYF. The CDR3 region has the DNA TGTGCCAGCAGTAGAGACTTTTTCACCTACGAGCAGTACTTC.

This clone is deemed medium-sized (0.01 to 0.1%). This chain joins TRBV19 and TRBJ1-1; 7 bases agree with TRBD1. The CDR3 has 13 residues. With V trimmed by 8 bases and J by 0 bases, 3 bases remained unmatched. In germline, CDR1 is LNHDA, CDR2 SQIVND (reference sequence). The CDR3 here is CASSGTVNTEAFF. The CDR3 nucleotides are TGTGCCAGTTCCGGGACAGTGAACACTGAAGCTTTCTTT.

This clone was observed a handful of times. The chain combines TRBV5-1 with TRBJ1-6; no reliable D call. V was shortened by 4 bases and J by 8 bases, with 16 bases between the two germline ends. This CDR3 has 15 residues. CDR1 is SGHRS, CDR2 YFSETQ, per germline. CDR3 sequence (DNA): TGCGCCAGCAGCCCGGTGGCAGGCAAAGATTCACCCCTCCACTTT. Translation: CASSPVAGKDSPLHF.

The rearrangement uses TRBV9 and TRBJ1-6; D unclear. This CDR3 is built from 13 residues. V gave up 3 bases and J gave up 9 bases, with 10 bases separating them. The germline CDR1 and CDR2 sequences are SGDLS and YYNGEE. Here the CDR3 reads CASSAEVLSPLHF. DNA for the CDR3: TGTGCCAGCAGCGCAGAGGTGCTTTCACCCCTCCACTTT.

This clone occurred a few times. This chain connects TRBV28 to TRBJ1-1, with a weak D call TRBD1 (6 bases). The CDR3 length is 11 residues. Germline V gene lookup returns CDR1 MDHEN and CDR2 SYDVKM. Trimming stripped 5 bases from V and 6 bases from J, with 7 bases between. CDR3: CASSEGAEAFF. CDR3 DNA: TGTGCCAGCAGTGAGGGGGCTGAAGCTTTCTTT.

J is TRBJ2-3 and V is TRBV7-9; 7 bases are a match to TRBD2. Germline assignment: CDR1 SEHNR and CDR2 FQNEAQ (reference sequence). With 5 bases clipped from V and 2 bases from J, the junction kept 4 bases outside the gene matches. The CDR3 has 14 residues. CDR3 coding DNA: TGTGCCAGCAGCCCAGCGGGGATCACAGATACGCAGTATTTT. It specifies CASSPAGITDTQYF.

V gene TRBV4-1 combines with J gene TRBJ1-5; D is unclear. Germline V gene data show CDR1 as MGHRA and CDR2 as YSYEKL. This CDR3 has 15 residues. Trimming took 1 base from V and 0 from J, leaving 7 bases between them. The CDR3 DNA follows: TGCGCCAGCAGCCAAGTCCAGGATAGCAATCAGCCCCAGCATTTT. Its protein is CASSQVQDSNQPQHF.

This chain joins TRBV11-2 and TRBJ2-1, with no clear D. The CDR3 runs to 18 residues. The V gene lost 3 bases and the J gene lost 4 bases, with 22 bases spanning the gap. Germline V gene data show CDR1 as SGHAT and CDR2 as FQNNGV. The DNA for the CDR3 is TGTGCCAGCAGCTTTGACACCTTAGTAGTTGTAGAATACAATGAGCAGTTCTTC. Encoded protein: CASSFDTLVVVEYNEQFF. The whole variable domain, filled in from reference TRBV11-2 and TRBJ2-1, reads EAGVAQSPRYKIIEKRQSVAFWCNPISGHATLYWYQQILGQGPKLLIQFQNNGVVDDSQLPKDRFSAERLKGVDSTLKIQPAKLEDSAVYLCASSFDTLVVVEYNEQFFGPGTRLTVL.

The chain has TRBV4-3 and TRBJ1-1, with TRBD1 as a possible D gene (5 bases). This CDR3 is built from 14 residues. Trimming shortened V by 1 base and J by 5 bases, and 11 bases separated the two germline ends. Per the germline V gene, CDR1 is LGHNA and CDR2 is YSLEER. The CDR3 loop reads CASSQAEGRTEAFF. For the CDR3, the DNA is TGCGCCAGCAGCCAAGCGGAGGGGCGGACTGAAGCTTTCTTT.

The rearrangement uses TRBV5-1 and TRBJ1-2, with 9 bases matching TRBD1. The germline V gene has CDR1 SGHRS and CDR2 YFSETQ. There are 14 residues in the CDR3. The trim removed 5 bases at V and 8 bases at J, leaving 10 bases unmatched. The chain's CDR3 is CASRSGDRDGGYTF. CDR3 bases: TGCGCCAGCAGATCGGGGGACAGGGATGGAGGCTACACCTTC.